Presented here are 8 T cell receptor beta chains from one specimen sequenced in a study of cytomegalovirus exposure and HLA in healthy donors. The study ran its PCR with 60 Vbeta and 13 Jbeta primers. Method: immunoSEQ multiplex PCR; TCRdb's copy keeps in-frame clones and lacks some. Of some 130,000 clones listed, 80% to 90% are singletons. Input material: PBMCs. All receptors derive from a male donor in good health and CMV-seropositive.

The chain employs TRBV5-1 and TRBJ1-2, with 8 bases fitting TRBD1. The germline V gene encodes CDR1 SGHRS and CDR2 YFSETQ. The CDR3 consists of 14 residues. V lost 4 bases and J lost 4; bases outside the gene matches: 6. In DNA form, the CDR3 reads TGCGCCAGCAGCGCCCAACAGGGGGGCTATGGCTACACCTTC. Translated, it gives CASSAQQGGYGYTF.

Relative to its sample, this clone is medium-sized. The chain has TRBV28 and TRBJ1-1; 9 bases map to TRBD1. V gave up 2 bases and J gave up 4 bases; unmatched junction bases: 17. The CDR3 sequence is 19 residues long. CDR1 and CDR2 (germline): MDHEN, SYDVKM. The CDR3, as DNA: TGTGCCAGCAGTTTACCTAGCACCGGGACAGGGTACCGTCGCACTGAAGCTTTCTTT. Protein: CASSLPSTGTGYRRTEAFF.

The chain links TRBV30 to TRBJ1-2; 7 bases line up with TRBD1. The CDR3 consists of 12 residues. Per the germline V gene, CDR1 is GTSNPN and CDR2 is SVGIG (reference sequence). Trimming took 8 bases from V and 8 from J; bases not matched to a gene: 11. The CDR3 DNA follows: TGTGCCCGATATCAGGGGGAAGGAGGCTACACCTTC. Translated: CARYQGEGGYTF.

This chain connects TRBV2 to TRBJ2-7; 9 bases align to TRBD1. The CDR3 sequence is 14 residues long. V lost 4 bases to trimming and J lost 5 bases; unmatched junction nucleotides: 6. The V gene's germline CDR1 is SNHLY and CDR2 FYNNEI. The CDR3 here is CASSGLQGANEQYF. Written as DNA, the CDR3 is TGTGCCAGCAGTGGACTACAGGGGGCAAACGAGCAGTACTTC.

The chain has TRBV9 and TRBJ2-2; D is ambiguous. V lost 4 bases to trimming and J lost 4 bases, with 14 bases between them. In germline, CDR1 is SGDLS, CDR2 YYNGEE. The length of the CDR3 is 15 residues. CDR3 in amino acids: CASSPDPSGTGELFF. The CDR3 region has the DNA TGTGCCAGCAGCCCAGACCCCTCGGGCACCGGGGAGCTGTTTTTT.

The CDR3 nucleotides read TGTGCCAGCAGCAAGAGGACTTCCAGCTCCTACGAGCAGTACTTC. As protein: CASSKRTSSSYEQYF. This sequence joins TRBV14 and TRBJ2-7, with D perhaps TRBD2 (5 bases). Trimming took off 5 bases at V and 0 bases at J, with 14 bases between the two ends. In germline, CDR1 is SGHDN, CDR2 FVKESK. CDR3 length equals 15 residues. Supplemented by reference TRBV14 and TRBJ2-7, the full variable domain reads EAGVTQFPSHSVIEKGQTVTLRCDPISGHDNLYWYRRVMGKEIKFLLHFVKESKQDESGMPNNRFLAERTGGTYSTLKVQPAELEDSGVYFCASSKRTSSSYEQYFGPGTRLTVT.

V usage is TRBV9 and J usage is TRBJ2-1; 8 positions agree with TRBD1. The V gene end was trimmed by 4 bases and the J gene end by 1 base; junction bases not matched to a gene: 7. CDR3 length: 16 residues. Germline-derived CDR1 and CDR2 are SGDLS and YYNGEE. The CDR3 protein is CASSMQGAHSYNEQFF. The CDR3 DNA reads as TGTGCCAGCAGCATGCAGGGGGCGCATTCCTACAATGAGCAGTTCTTC.

The chain combines TRBV5-1 with TRBJ2-5; 8 bases fit TRBD2. The J segment lost 8 bases and the V segment lost 4 bases, leaving 10 bases of the junction unmatched. The CDR3 has 14 amino acids. In germline, CDR1 is SGHRS, CDR2 YFSETQ. The CDR3 sequence is CASSATTSGGTQYF. The DNA of the CDR3 is TGCGCCAGCAGCGCGACCACTAGCGGCGGAACCCAGTACTTC.